The following is a TCR beta chain sequence with its context. The table came from immunoSEQ multiplex PCR; TCRdb's copy has only in-frame clones and leaves some out. In the table there are some 79,000 clones, approximately 91% of which are singletons. The data were taken from a study of technical replicates of blood from several donors. The germline V gene encodes CDR1 SEHNR and CDR2 FQNEAQ (reference sequence). CDR3 size: 15 residues. Germline trimming cut 9 bases from V and 3 bases from J; bases unmatched to any gene: 11. Sequencing was done on a sample of T cells isolated from PBMCs. The V gene is TRBV7-9, the J gene TRBJ2-3; 8 positions agree with TRBD1. The TCR sequence derives from a human donor in good health. Some clones in this sample may be carry-over from other donors' samples. The CDR3 region has the DNA TGTGCCAGTCATCTATCAGGGGGCTGGACAGATACGCAGTATTTT. It encodes CASHLSGGWTDTQYF.